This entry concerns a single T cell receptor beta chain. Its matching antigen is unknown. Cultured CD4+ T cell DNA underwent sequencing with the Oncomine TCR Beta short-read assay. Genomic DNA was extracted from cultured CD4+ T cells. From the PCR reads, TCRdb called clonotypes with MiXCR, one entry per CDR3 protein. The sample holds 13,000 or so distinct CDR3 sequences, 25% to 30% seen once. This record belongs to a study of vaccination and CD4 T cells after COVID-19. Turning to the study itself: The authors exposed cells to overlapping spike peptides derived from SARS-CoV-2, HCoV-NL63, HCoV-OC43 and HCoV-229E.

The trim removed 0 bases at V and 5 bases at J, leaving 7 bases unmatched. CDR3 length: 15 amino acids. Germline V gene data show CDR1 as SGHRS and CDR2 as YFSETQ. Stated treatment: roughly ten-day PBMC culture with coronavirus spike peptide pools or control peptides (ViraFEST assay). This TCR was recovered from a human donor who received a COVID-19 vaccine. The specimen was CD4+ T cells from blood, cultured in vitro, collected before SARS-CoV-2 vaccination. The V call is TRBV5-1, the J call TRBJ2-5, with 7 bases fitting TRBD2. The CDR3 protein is CASSLDGDYAETQYF. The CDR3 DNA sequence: TGCGCCAGCAGCTTGGACGGGGACTACGCCGAGACCCAGTACTTC.